Given below is one T cell receptor beta chain in context. Other nucleotide sequences from this sample produce the same CDR3. The sample comes from a study of OX40 agonist ivuxolimab in advanced cancers. This CDR3 spans 15 amino acids. V lost 3 bases and J lost 2, with 12 bases in between. CDR1 is SGHTS and CDR2 is YDEGEE in the germline V gene. Some clones are missing from TCRdb's copy, which holds only in-frame ones; the method was immunoSEQ multiplex PCR. This table holds approximately 24,000 clones, 77% found once. This TCR was sampled from an adult with an advanced solid tumor such as melanoma, head and neck, liver or kidney cancer. The material was CD4+ or CD8+ T cells sorted from blood, obtained in a trial of the OX40 agonist ivuxolimab. The chain joins TRBV5-8 to TRBJ1-5, with unresolved D. CDR3 bases: TGTGCCAGCAGCTCGAGACTACGCGGCAATCAGCCCCAGCATTTT. It specifies CASSSRLRGNQPQHF. Using reference TRBV5-8 and TRBJ1-5 for the parts outside the CDR3, the full variable domain is EAGVTQSPTHLIKTRGQQATLRCSPISGHTSVYWYQQALGLGLQFLLWYDEGEERNRGNFPPRFSGRQFPNYSSELNVNALELEDSALYLCASSSRLRGNQPQHFGDGTRLSIL.